These 32 T cell receptor beta chains came from one sample sequenced in a study of CD8+ T cells in alopecia areata. Sequencing templates came from extracted RNA that was reverse transcribed into cDNA. Sequenced by immunoSEQ multiplex PCR; TCRdb stores in-frame clones only, minus some. This sample has about 180,000 clones, with 51% found just once. Treatment in this sample: oral pan-JAK inhibitor, 5-10 mg twice daily. Source: CD8+ T cells sorted from blood, taken around week 52, from a patient treated with tofacitinib. The receptors derive from a human donor with alopecia areata.

This chain's CDR3 is CASSILGADTQYF. The DNA for the CDR3 is TGTGCCAGCAGCATCCTGGGGGCAGATACGCAGTATTTT. This sequence joins TRBV11-3 and TRBJ2-3; D could derive from TRBD1 or TRBD2 (5 bases each). The CDR3 contains 13 residues. V gave up 5 bases and J gave up 4 bases, with 10 bases separating them. Per the germline V gene, CDR1 is SGHNT and CDR2 is YENEEA.

Details on this clone: Within the sample, other DNA sequences also encode this same CDR3. The gene calls are TRBV27 and TRBJ1-1; the D gene is possibly TRBD1 (5 bases). The CDR3 is made up of 14 amino acids. Germline loops: CDR1 MNHEY, CDR2 SMNVEV (reference sequence). V lost 5 bases and J lost 1, with 11 bases in between. CDR3 amino acids: CASSLGPPNTEAFF. The CDR3 DNA reads TGTGCCAGCAGTCTGGGACCGCCGAACACTGAAGCTTTCTTT.

In its sample, this clone was seen a few times. The chain employs TRBV29-1 and TRBJ2-7, with 9 positions matching TRBD2. This CDR3 spans 16 amino acids. Germline V lookup: CDR1 SQVTM, CDR2 ANQGSEA. After removal of 4 bases from V and 3 bases from J, the junction contained 13 bases not matched to a gene. The CDR3 nucleotides read TGCAGCGTTGTTATGAGGAAGGCTAGCGGGGACTACGAGCAGTACTTC. This sequence encodes CSVVMRKASGDYEQYF.

A few counts support this clone. The gene calls are TRBV6-5 and TRBJ2-7; TRBD1 aligns across 8 bases. Germline V gene lookup returns CDR1 MNHEY and CDR2 SVGAGI. This CDR3 comprises 12 residues. Trimming at V came to 8 bases and at J to 5 bases, leaving 5 bases not matched to a gene. As DNA, the CDR3 is TGTGCCAGCCGACAGGGGAGCAACGAGCAGTACTTC. Its protein is CASRQGSNEQYF.

This clone was found a few times. The chain couples TRBV6-6 to TRBJ1-1; D may be TRBD1 (6 bases). CDR1 is MNHNY, CDR2 SVGAGI, per germline (reference sequence). V was shortened by 7 bases and J by 8 bases, with 14 bases between the two germline ends. This CDR3 is 12 amino acids long. The CDR3 sequence: CASTLGTLEAFF. In DNA, the CDR3 is TGTGCCAGCACCCTGGGGACACTCGAAGCTTTCTTT.

J is TRBJ1-1 and V is TRBV5-4; no firm D call. Germline V gives CDR1 SGHNT, CDR2 YYREEE (reference sequence). This CDR3 has 13 amino acids. V lost 0 bases to trimming and J lost 0 bases, with 3 bases between them. The DNA of the CDR3 is TGTGCCAGCAGCTTGGGCGTGAACACTGAAGCTTTCTTT. This sequence encodes CASSLGVNTEAFF. Using reference TRBV5-4 and TRBJ1-1 for the parts outside the CDR3, the full variable domain is ETGVTQSPTHLIKTRGQQVTLRCSSQSGHNTVSWYQQALGQGPQFIFQYYREEENGRGNFPPRFSGLQFPNYSSELNVNALELDDSALYLCASSLGVNTEAFFGQGTRLTVV.

This chain joins TRBV4-3 and TRBJ1-5; D unclear. Per germline, CDR1 LGHNA and CDR2 YSLEER. With 0 bases removed from V and 0 bases from J, the gap between germline ends came to 6 bases. There are 15 residues in the CDR3. The CDR3 sequence is CASSQDGVSNQPQHF. The CDR3 nucleotides are TGCGCCAGCAGCCAAGATGGGGTTAGCAATCAGCCCCAGCATTTT.

This clone showed up many times. The chain links TRBV15 to TRBJ2-5; 10 nucleotides agree with TRBD1. The CDR3 consists of 15 residues. V lost 0 bases to trimming and J lost 4 bases; unmatched junction nucleotides: 2. Germline values: CDR1 LNHNV, CDR2 YYDKDF (reference sequence). This CDR3 reads CATSRETGGAETQYF. CDR3 nucleotide sequence: TGTGCCACCAGCAGAGAGACAGGGGGCGCAGAGACCCAGTACTTC.

The CDR3 protein is CATSPGTGTDTQYF. DNA of the CDR3: TGCGCCACTTCTCCCGGGACAGGGACAGATACGCAGTATTTT. This chain connects TRBV4-3 to TRBJ2-3; 9 bases match TRBD1. This CDR3 region has 14 residues. CDR1 and CDR2 from the germline V gene are LGHNA and YSLEER. The J segment lost 3 bases and the V segment lost 10 bases, leaving 8 bases of the junction unmatched.

This clone was picked up a small number of times. The rearrangement links TRBV7-3 to TRBJ1-2; D perhaps matches TRBD1 (5 bases). V lost 2 bases, J lost 0 bases, and 13 bases lay in between. The CDR3 covers 16 residues. Germline V lookup: CDR1 SGHTA, CDR2 FQGTGA. CDR3 amino acids: CASSLAGVQANYGYTF. DNA of the CDR3: TGTGCCAGCAGCTTAGCGGGGGTCCAGGCTAACTATGGCTACACCTTC.

This clone was counted between two and nine times. The CDR3 spells CASSVDGGGNEQFF. The CDR3 nucleotides read TGTGCCAGCAGCGTAGACGGGGGCGGGAATGAGCAGTTCTTC. The chain uses TRBV9 and TRBJ2-1; D may correspond to TRBD1 or TRBD2 (6 bases each). The germline V gene has CDR1 SGDLS and CDR2 YYNGEE. The CDR3 covers 14 residues. The ends were cut back, 0 bases at V and 7 bases at J, with 11 bases in the middle.

The CDR3 spells CASTRQGYDQPQHF. For the CDR3, the DNA is TGTGCCAGCACCCGGCAGGGATATGATCAGCCCCAGCATTTT. The V gene is TRBV2, the J gene TRBJ1-5, with a possible D match to TRBD1 (5 bases). The V gene's germline CDR1 is SNHLY and CDR2 FYNNEI. CDR3 size: 14 residues. Trimming left V 7 bases short and J 5 bases short, with 15 bases between.

This chain joins TRBV15 and TRBJ2-2; 9 positions agree with TRBD2. V trimming: 3 bases; J trimming: 4 bases; junction bases outside the gene matches: 3. The CDR3 sequence is 15 residues long. Germline lookup yields CDR1 LNHNV and CDR2 YYDKDF (reference sequence). CDR3 nucleotides: TGTGCCACCAGCAGTGGCGGGGGGGTCACCGGGGAGCTGTTTTTT. It specifies CATSSGGGVTGELFF.

This clone was detected a few times. The rearrangement joins TRBV6-4 to TRBJ1-4, with D uncertain. V lost 2 bases and J lost 10, with 8 bases in between. Germline CDR1 MRHNA, CDR2 SNTAGT. The CDR3 length is 12 residues. The CDR3 nucleotides are TGTGCCAGCAGTGACCTCGTGGGAAAACTGTTTTTT. Translated, it gives CASSDLVGKLFF.

The gene calls are TRBV6-4 and TRBJ1-1; D is undetermined. V lost 4 bases and J 5 bases, leaving 11 bases between the germline ends. The CDR3 has 13 amino acids. Looked up from germline, CDR1 is MRHNA and CDR2 is SNTAGT. DNA for the CDR3: TGTGCCAGCAGTGCCGAGGGCCATACTGAAGCTTTCTTT. Protein product: CASSAEGHTEAFF.

The rearrangement uses TRBV4-1 and TRBJ2-3; 9 positions agree with TRBD1. V lost 4 bases and J lost 4; bases outside the gene matches: 3. The CDR3 spans 14 residues. Germline V gene lookup returns CDR1 MGHRA and CDR2 YSYEKL. CDR3 amino acids: CASSRDRAADTQYF. The CDR3 DNA reads as TGCGCCAGCAGCCGGGACAGGGCGGCAGATACGCAGTATTTT.

The table lists this clone with a few counts. The V call is TRBV10-3, the J call TRBJ2-7; D gene uncertain. The CDR3 covers 14 residues. Per germline, CDR1 ENHRY and CDR2 SYGVKD. The V gene lost 3 bases and the J gene lost 0 bases, with 9 bases spanning the gap. The CDR3 region is CAISELKSSYEQYF. The CDR3 bases are TGTGCCATCAGTGAATTGAAGAGCTCCTACGAGCAGTACTTC.

The rearrangement uses TRBV5-1 and TRBJ2-7; D not resolved. CDR1 is SGHRS, CDR2 YFSETQ, per germline. Deletions cut 0 bases from V and 3 bases from J, with 7 bases between. CDR3 length: 13 amino acids. CDR3: CASSLGRNYEQYF. In nucleotides, the CDR3 is TGCGCCAGCAGCTTGGGCCGGAACTACGAGCAGTACTTC.

This clone was observed a few times. The gene calls are TRBV4-2 and TRBJ2-5, with 14 bases aligning to TRBD2. CDR3 length: 15 residues. CDR1 is LGHNA and CDR2 is YNFKEQ in the germline V gene. V lost 0 bases, J lost 7 bases, and 1 base stayed unmatched. CDR3 in DNA: TGTGCCAGCAGCCAAGAAGGGACTAGCGGGGGGACCCAGTACTTC. Amino acid sequence: CASSQEGTSGGTQYF.

The chain has TRBV5-1 and TRBJ2-1, with TRBD2 matching over 8 bases. The CDR3 runs 18 residues. Germline loops: CDR1 SGHRS, CDR2 YFSETQ. V lost 0 bases, J lost 2 bases, and 10 bases stayed unmatched. The CDR3 DNA sequence: TGCGCCAGCAGCTTGGCCGGCAGCGGGGGTTCGGCCTACAATGAGCAGTTCTTC. Translated: CASSLAGSGGSAYNEQFF.

The rearrangement links TRBV29-1 to TRBJ2-3; 11 nucleotides line up with TRBD1. The V and J ends lost 7 bases and 3 bases, in that order; junction bases with no gene match: 6. Germline V gene data show CDR1 as SQVTM and CDR2 as ANQGSEA. This CDR3 comprises 14 residues. The DNA of the CDR3 is TGCAGCGGCTGGACAGGGGGCATAACAGATACGCAGTATTTT. This sequence encodes CSGWTGGITDTQYF.

The chain uses TRBV27 and TRBJ1-2; a weak D match, TRBD1 (5 bases). V lost 8 bases and J lost 5, with 18 bases in between. CDR1 is MNHEY and CDR2 is SMNVEV in the germline V gene (reference sequence). The CDR3 contains 14 residues. Written as DNA, the CDR3 is TGTGCCAGCTCCCTTCAGGGCGCCTCTTATGGCTACACCTTC. It translates to CASSLQGASYGYTF.

The chain is built from TRBV7-4 and TRBJ2-3; TRBD2 matches 8 bases. The ends lost 5 bases at V and 3 bases at J; junction bases unmatched: 10. Germline values: CDR1 SGHVT, CDR2 SQSDAQ. This CDR3 spans 16 amino acids. Written as DNA, the CDR3 is TGTGCCAGCAGCGTAACTCAGCGGGGGAGGACAGATACGCAGTATTTT. Its protein is CASSVTQRGRTDTQYF.

The chain recombines TRBV29-1 with TRBJ1-2; D not resolved. Germline V lookup: CDR1 SQVTM, CDR2 ANQGSEA. The CDR3 runs to 9 residues. V shed 5 bases and J shed 8 bases, with 6 bases lying between them. CDR3 bases: TGCAGCGTTCCTGGGGGCTACACCTTC. Translating gives CSVPGGYTF.

The V and J genes are TRBV2 and TRBJ2-5, with TRBD1 matching over 7 bases. J was trimmed by 3 bases and V by 6 bases; bases with no gene match: 4. Germline lookup yields CDR1 SNHLY and CDR2 FYNNEI. The CDR3 spans 13 residues. CDR3 loop: CASRGGREETQYF. CDR3 nucleotides: TGTGCCAGCAGAGGGGGCAGAGAAGAGACCCAGTACTTC.

The chain links TRBV19 to TRBJ1-1; no clear D gene. Per the germline V gene, CDR1 is LNHDA and CDR2 is SQIVND (reference sequence). The CDR3 loop spans 13 amino acids. The V gene lost 3 bases and the J gene lost 0 bases, with 5 bases spanning the gap. CDR3 residues: CASSISMNTEAFF. In DNA form, the CDR3 reads TGTGCCAGTAGTATCTCGATGAACACTGAAGCTTTCTTT.

The chain combines TRBV4-1 with TRBJ1-5; TRBD1 matches 8 bases. Germline assignment: CDR1 MGHRA and CDR2 YSYEKL. CDR3 length: 15 amino acids. After removal of 1 base from V and 3 bases from J, the junction contained 2 bases not matched to a gene. Written as DNA, the CDR3 is TGCGCCAGCAGCCAAGGGACAGGGTTCAATCAGCCCCAGCATTTT. This encodes CASSQGTGFNQPQHF.

The chain couples TRBV5-6 to TRBJ2-3; D is perhaps TRBD2 (5 bases). Per the germline V gene, CDR1 is SGHDT and CDR2 is YYEEEE. CDR3 length: 18 residues. V lost 0 bases and J lost 3, with 20 bases in between. The CDR3 here is CASSLERWAQEVTDTQYF. The DNA for the CDR3 is TGTGCCAGCAGCTTGGAACGGTGGGCTCAGGAGGTAACAGATACGCAGTATTTT. Full variable domain (outside the CDR3, taken from reference TRBV5-6 and TRBJ2-3): DAGVTQSPTHLIKTRGQQVTLRCSPKSGHDTVSWYQQALGQGPQFIFQYYEEEERQRGNFPDRFSGHQFPNYSSELNVNALLLGDSALYLCASSLERWAQEVTDTQYFGPGTRLTVL.

CDR3 amino acids: CASSENTEYQETQYF. The CDR3 DNA reads TGTGCCAGCAGTGAGAATACGGAGTACCAAGAGACCCAGTACTTC. The V call is TRBV25-1, the J call TRBJ2-5; D unclear. The CDR3 extends over 15 amino acids. Trimming removed 3 bases from V and 0 bases from J, with 11 bases in between. Per the germline V gene, CDR1 is MGHDK and CDR2 is SYGVNS.

V is TRBV15 and J is TRBJ2-3, with 8 nucleotides matching TRBD1. CDR1 is LNHNV and CDR2 is YYDKDF in the germline V gene (reference sequence). This CDR3 contains 14 residues. J gave up 6 bases and V 0 bases, and 2 bases lay outside the gene matches. CDR3 region: CATSRETGEDTQYF. The CDR3 nucleotides read TGTGCCACCAGCAGAGAGACAGGGGAGGATACGCAGTATTTT.

V gene TRBV6-4 combines with J gene TRBJ1-5; D remains unclear. The CDR3 has 10 amino acids. V was shortened by 10 bases and J by 7 bases, with 8 bases between the two germline ends. Per the germline V gene, CDR1 is MRHNA and CDR2 is SNTAGT. The CDR3 nucleotides read TGTGCCACCCCAATCCAGCCCCAGCATTTT. As protein: CATPIQPQHF.

The chain carries TRBV7-9 and TRBJ2-5; D call uncertain. Germline V gene sequence: CDR1 SEHNR, CDR2 FQNEAQ (reference sequence). V shed 1 base and J shed 3 bases, with 9 bases lying between them. The CDR3 has 14 amino acids. Here the CDR3 DNA reads TGTGCCAGCAGCTTAGAACAGATTGAAGAGACCCAGTACTTC. It encodes CASSLEQIEETQYF.